These T cell receptor beta chains were read from a single sample in a study of blood T cell repertoires in COVID-19. The protocol was immunoSEQ multiplex PCR, while the TCRdb copy is restricted to in-frame clones and leaves out a portion. The sample gives about 190,000 clones, 87% of which show up once; under 25% is in the top ten. Sequenced: peripheral blood. These receptors were collected from a man aged 55 to 70 with active or convalescent COVID-19. Each CDR3 is given with its conserved first and last residue. Each record gives: clone size, V gene, J gene, D gene, CDR3 protein, CDR3 DNA. The D gene is left open where the match is weak. Some rows mark clone size as missing; the rest say once, few, many or name a class of expanded clone.

>-|TRBV6-5|TRBJ2-7|TRBD1
CASPGQGGYEQYF
TGTGCCAGCCCAGGACAGGGAGGCTACGAGCAGTACTTC
>-|TRBV6-5|TRBJ1-1|TRBD1
CASSSRDRGWDEAFF
TGTGCCAGCAGTTCCCGGGACAGGGGGTGGGATGAAGCTTTCTTT
>once|TRBV6-4|TRBJ2-7|-
CASNGAGQTYEQYF
TGTGCCAGCAACGGGGCCGGACAGACCTACGAGCAGTACTTC
>-|TRBV19|TRBJ2-1|TRBD2
CASSTSSGGVNEQFF
TGTGCCAGTAGTACCTCTAGCGGGGGGGTAAATGAGCAGTTCTTC
>-|TRBV4-1|TRBJ1-2|-
CASSQRHLWANYGYTF
TGCGCCAGCAGCCAGAGACACCTGTGGGCTAACTATGGCTACACCTTC
>-|TRBV11-3|TRBJ2-3|-
CASSRTVGQGDTQYF
TGTGCCAGCAGCCGGACAGTGGGTCAAGGGGATACGCAGTATTTT
>-|TRBV7-8|TRBJ2-5|TRBD1
CASSPRYRGQETQYF
TGTGCCAGCAGCCCGAGGTACAGGGGGCAGGAGACCCAGTACTTC
>-|TRBV28|TRBJ2-1|-
CASSLFLYLSSYNEQFF
TGTGCCAGCAGTTTATTTCTCTACCTGAGCTCCTACAATGAGCAGTTCTTC
>-|TRBV2|TRBJ2-7|TRBD1
CASKDRGTHEQYF
TGTGCCAGCAAAGACAGGGGTACCCACGAGCAGTACTTC
>few|TRBV5-6|TRBJ2-2|-
CASSLYIEGNTGELFF
TGTGCCAGCAGCTTGTATATCGAGGGTAACACCGGGGAGCTGTTTTTT
>-|TRBV5-6|TRBJ1-2|TRBD1
CASSTRAGGAYGYTF
TGTGCCAGCAGCACCCGAGCAGGGGGCGCCTATGGCTACACCTTC
>-|TRBV4-1|TRBJ2-3|TRBD2
CASSPLAGGATDTQYF
TGCGCCAGCAGCCCGCTAGCGGGGGGGGCGACAGATACGCAGTATTTT
>-|TRBV18|TRBJ2-7|TRBD2
CASSPSGGLINEQYF
TGTGCCAGCTCACCAAGCGGGGGCCTCATAAACGAGCAGTACTTC
>-|TRBV11-2|TRBJ2-1|TRBD1
CASRPIRDRLPHDYNEQFF
TGTGCCAGCAGACCAATCCGGGACAGGCTCCCGCATGATTACAATGAGCAGTTCTTC
>-|TRBV5-1|TRBJ1-6|-
CASSSEAGRSPLHF
TGCGCCAGCAGCTCCGAGGCAGGGAGGTCACCCCTCCACTTT
>once|TRBV27|TRBJ2-1|TRBD1
CASSSRTPGQGSYNEQFF
TGTGCCAGCAGTTCCAGAACACCGGGACAGGGCTCCTACAATGAGCAGTTCTTC
>-|TRBV24-1|TRBJ2-7|TRBD1
CATSDPRQGLFGEQYF
TGTGCCACCAGTGACCCACGACAGGGGTTGTTTGGCGAGCAGTACTTC
>-|TRBV5-1|TRBJ2-1|TRBD2
CASSLGTSGGYNEQFF
TGCGCCAGCAGCTTGGGGACTAGCGGGGGTTACAATGAGCAGTTCTTC
>-|TRBV3-1/TRBV3-2|TRBJ1-6|TRBD1
CASSQGTGYFSPLHF
TGTGCCAGCAGCCAGGGGACAGGGTATTTTTCACCCCTCCACTTT
>-|TRBV30|TRBJ1-2|-
CAWSVIRSGYTF
TGTGCCTGGAGTGTAATCAGGTCGGGCTACACCTTC
>-|TRBV24-1|TRBJ1-2|-
CATSDEGRNYGYTF
TGTGCCACCAGTGACGAGGGCAGGAACTATGGCTACACCTTC
>-|TRBV3-1/TRBV3-2|TRBJ1-2|-
CASSQDGMGGRGYTF
TGTGCCAGCAGCCAAGATGGCATGGGGGGACGTGGCTACACCTTC
>-|TRBV10-3|TRBJ2-3|TRBD2
CAISGTSGGVQQYF
TGTGCCATCAGTGGGACTAGCGGGGGAGTTCAGCAGTATTTT
>-|TRBV19|TRBJ1-2|TRBD1
CASSMTGTPYGYTF
TGTGCCAGTAGTATGACAGGGACCCCCTATGGCTACACCTTC
>-|TRBV9|TRBJ1-3|-
CASSERQEYFSGNTIYF
TGTGCCAGCAGCGAGAGACAGGAGTATTTCTCTGGAAACACCATATATTTT
>-|TRBV11-2|TRBJ1-3|-
CASSLILGDTGNTIYF
TGTGCCAGCAGCTTAATTCTAGGGGATACGGGAAACACCATATATTTT